The 25 T cell receptor beta chains below come from one sample, sequenced in a study of blood T cells in healthy people across ages. A second PCR of roughly 7 to 11 cycles used a sample-barcoded 5' primer and a J-beta primer mix. One entry per CDR3 protein results from TCRdb running MiXCR on the 5' RACE reads. The sample holds about 970,000 distinct CDR3 sequences, about 51% seen once. The sequenced sample was blood. The receptors originated from a woman aged 55-69 years in good health.

V and J are TRBV13 and TRBJ1-5; D not certain. The V gene lost 11 bases and the J gene lost 4 bases, with 15 bases spanning the gap. CDR1 and CDR2 (germline): PRHDT, FYEKMQ (reference sequence). The CDR3 extends over 13 amino acids. CDR3 bases: TGTGCCTCAGCGAATAATGGTAATCAGCCCCAGCATTTT. Amino acids: CASANNGNQPQHF.

The chain carries TRBV7-8 and TRBJ2-7; a possible D gene is TRBD2 (5 bases). CDR1 SGHVS and CDR2 FQNEAQ come from the germline V gene. The CDR3 loop spans 16 amino acids. V shed 3 bases and J shed 7 bases, with 22 bases lying between them. The CDR3 region is CASSFGWETGPNEQYF. In DNA form, the CDR3 reads TGTGCCAGCAGCTTTGGTTGGGAGACCGGTCCAAATGAGCAGTACTTC.

The genes are TRBV24-1 and TRBJ2-5; 10 nucleotides line up with TRBD1. V lost 3 bases and J lost 3; bases outside the gene matches: 3. The CDR3 is 15 amino acids. Germline V gives CDR1 KGHDR, CDR2 SFDVKD. The CDR3 loop reads CATSDGTGAEETQYF. Written as DNA, the CDR3 is TGTGCCACCAGTGATGGGACAGGGGCGGAAGAGACCCAGTACTTC.

On this clonotype itself: An end of the junction differs from the germline gene, which may be a read error. The chain employs TRBV7-7 and TRBJ1-1, with 7 bases lining up with TRBD1. Germline V CDR1 and CDR2: SSHAT, FNYEAQ (reference sequence). The CDR3 has 13 residues. The CDR3 reads CASSSGGIAEAFF. The CDR3 DNA reads as TGTGCTAGCAGCTCAGGGGGAATTGCTGAAGCTTTCTTT.

This clonotype was detected only once. This chain links TRBV15 with TRBJ2-2; D remains unclear. The V end lost 0 bases, the J end lost 2 bases, and 10 bases lay between the germline ends. Per germline, CDR1 LNHNV and CDR2 YYDKDF (reference sequence). This CDR3 is built from 16 residues. The CDR3 sequence is CATSRDSLGNTGELFF. CDR3 DNA sequence: TGTGCCACCAGCAGAGATTCCCTTGGCAACACCGGGGAGCTGTTTTTT.

The chain recombines TRBV3-1 with TRBJ2-3; the match to TRBD2 covers 7 bases. The germline V gene has CDR1 LGHDT and CDR2 YNNKEL (reference sequence). The junction had 8 bases not matched to a gene; V was cut back by 3 bases and J by 5 bases. The CDR3 totals 15 residues. CDR3 protein: CASSHLAGAVDTQYF. The CDR3 nucleotides are TGTGCCAGCAGCCACTTGGCGGGAGCAGTAGATACGCAGTATTTT.

V and J are TRBV18 and TRBJ1-1; D is possibly TRBD1 (5 bases). Germline V gene sequence: CDR1 KGHSH, CDR2 LQKENI. The V end was cut by 0 bases, the J end by 3 bases, with 8 bases between. The CDR3 covers 14 residues. In DNA, the CDR3 is TGTGCCAGCTCACCACCCTTGGGGGACACTGAAGCTTTCTTT. Translation gives CASSPPLGDTEAFF. Full variable domain (outside the CDR3, taken from reference TRBV18 and TRBJ1-1): NAGVMQNPRHLVRRRGQEARLRCSPMKGHSHVYWYRQLPEEGLKFMVYLQKENIIDESGMPKERFSAEFPKEGPSILRIQQVVRGDSAAYFCASSPPLGDTEAFFGQGTRLTVV.

In its sample, this clonotype was seen a few times. The CDR3 coding sequence is TGTGCCAGCAGCCAAGGGGGAGGGAAAGAGACCCAGTACTTC. It encodes CASSQGGGKETQYF. The chain combines TRBV4-2 with TRBJ2-5, with 7 bases fitting TRBD2. There are 14 residues in the CDR3. The germline V gene has CDR1 LGHNA and CDR2 YNFKEQ. V lost 1 base, J lost 3 bases, and 2 bases stayed unmatched.

The gene calls are TRBV24-1 and TRBJ2-5, with 8 nucleotides matching TRBD1. The CDR3 extends over 16 amino acids. V lost 0 bases and J lost 5; bases outside the gene matches: 7. Germline loops: CDR1 KGHDR, CDR2 SFDVKD. The CDR3 coding sequence is TGTGCCACCAGTGATTTGGCGGGGACAGGCCACGAGACCCAGTACTTC. Protein: CATSDLAGTGHETQYF.

The chain is built from TRBV29-1 and TRBJ2-1; 8 bases agree with TRBD2. CDR1 and CDR2 from the germline V gene are SQVTM and ANQGSEA. The CDR3 has 12 amino acids. The trim removed 7 bases at V and 9 bases at J, leaving 8 bases unmatched. The CDR3 is CSGYPGRGEQFF. The DNA of the CDR3 is TGCAGCGGATACCCCGGGAGGGGTGAGCAGTTCTTC.

This chain joins TRBV27 and TRBJ2-7, with D tentatively TRBD2 (5 bases). Germline CDR1 MNHEY, CDR2 SMNVEV (reference sequence). CDR3 length equals 13 residues. V was cut by 5 bases and J by 5 bases, with 13 bases left in between. As DNA, the CDR3 is TGTGCCAGCAGTGCCCATGGACTGGACGAGCAGTACTTC. Protein: CASSAHGLDEQYF.

V gene TRBV20-1 combines with J gene TRBJ1-5; TRBD1 agrees at 8 bases. J was trimmed by 5 bases and V by 4 bases; bases with no gene match: 4. Germline V gives CDR1 DFQATT, CDR2 SNEGSKA (reference sequence). This CDR3 region has 13 residues. This chain's CDR3 is CSATGQGDQPQHF. The CDR3 DNA is TGCAGTGCTACAGGACAGGGCGATCAGCCCCAGCATTTT.

This clonotype came up a few times. The chain employs TRBV12-3 or TRBV12-4 and TRBJ2-1, with 10 bases lining up with TRBD2. V dropped 5 bases and J dropped 14; count of bases not matched to a gene: 9. The length of the CDR3 is 13 residues. In DNA form, the CDR3 reads TGTGCCAGCAGTGGTACTAGCGGGACGAAAAAGTTCTTC. The encoded protein is CASSGTSGTKKFF.

V gene TRBV18 combines with J gene TRBJ2-7; D is possibly TRBD1 or TRBD2 (5 bases each). TRBJ2-5 explains the end of the DNA better; the J call may be wrong. Germline V gene sequence: CDR1 KGHSH, CDR2 LQKENI. This CDR3 spans 15 amino acids. CDR3 region: CASSPGRERTETQYF. In DNA, the CDR3 is TGTGCCAGCTCACCAGGCAGGGAGAGAACGGAGACCCAGTACTTC.

V usage is TRBV12-3 or TRBV12-4 and J usage is TRBJ2-7, with 8 bases fitting TRBD1. The trim removed 5 bases at V and 2 bases at J, leaving 5 bases unmatched. The CDR3 is 14 residues long. The CDR3, as DNA: TGTGCCAGCAGTCTTCAGGGGGCTCCCTACGAGCAGTACTTC. Its translation: CASSLQGAPYEQYF.

V is TRBV28 and J is TRBJ1-6; D is undetermined. CDR1 and CDR2 (germline): MDHEN, SYDVKM. This CDR3 spans 15 amino acids. Trimming took off 1 base at V and 0 bases at J, with 4 bases between the two ends. CDR3 sequence reads: CASSLLSSYNSPLHF. DNA of the CDR3: TGTGCCAGCAGTTTATTGAGCTCCTATAATTCACCCCTCCACTTT.

This clonotype turned up a few times. The chain has TRBV12-3 or TRBV12-4 and TRBJ1-2; D unresolved. V was pared by 2 bases and J by 5 bases, with 9 bases between. The CDR3 sequence is 13 residues long. The DNA for the CDR3 is TGTGCCAGCAGTTTACGGGAGGGTTATGGCTACACCTTC. This codes for CASSLREGYGYTF.

The chain links TRBV14 to TRBJ1-2; the D gene is possibly TRBD1 (5 bases). V lost 5 bases and J 5 bases, leaving 15 bases between the germline ends. Germline CDR1 reads SGHDN; CDR2 reads FVKESK. The CDR3 has 14 residues. The CDR3 is CASSAAAGGYGYTF. The CDR3 region has the DNA TGTGCCAGCAGCGCGGCAGCCGGGGGGTATGGCTACACCTTC.

CDR3 sequence: CASSQERRVRETQYF. The CDR3 DNA is TGCGCCAGCAGCCAAGAAAGAAGGGTGCGAGAGACCCAGTACTTC. The gene calls are TRBV4-1 and TRBJ2-5; D unresolved. Trimming shortened V by 0 bases and J by 4 bases, and 12 bases separated the two germline ends. Germline V gene data show CDR1 as MGHRA and CDR2 as YSYEKL. The CDR3 is made up of 15 amino acids.

The V and J genes are TRBV20-1 and TRBJ1-4; D is uncertain. Germline V lookup: CDR1 DFQATT, CDR2 SNEGSKA (reference sequence). Between the trimmed V and J ends, which lost 5 bases and 3 bases, there was a span of 10 bases. This CDR3 region has 13 residues. Written as DNA, the CDR3 is TGCAGTGCTTTAATTCACCCTAATGAAAAACTGTTTTTT. It translates to CSALIHPNEKLFF.

The rearrangement uses TRBV28 and TRBJ2-1; TRBD2 matches 7 bases. V gave up 3 bases and J gave up 6 bases; unmatched junction bases: 11. CDR1 MDHEN and CDR2 SYDVKM come from the germline V gene. The CDR3 is made up of 16 amino acids. The CDR3 DNA reads as TGTGCCAGCAGTTTGGTGACGGCTAGCGGTGCCAATGAGCAGTTCTTC. Protein: CASSLVTASGANEQFF. Based on the CDR3 plus reference TRBV28 and TRBJ2-1, the full variable domain is DVKVTQSSRYLVKRTGEKVFLECVQDMDHENMFWYRQDPGLGLRLIYFSYDVKMKEKGDIPEGYSVSREKKERFSLILESASTNQTSMYLCASSLVTASGANEQFFGPGTRLTVL.

In its sample, this clonotype was seen a few times. V gene TRBV10-3 combines with J gene TRBJ2-1, with D possibly being TRBD2 (6 bases). Per the germline V gene, CDR1 is ENHRY and CDR2 is SYGVKD. The CDR3 is made up of 16 amino acids. V lost 0 bases and J lost 7, with 16 bases in between. DNA for the CDR3: TGTGCCATCAGTGAGTCGTCCAGCGGGCAATTTAATGAGCAGTTCTTC. It yields the protein CAISESSSGQFNEQFF.

V usage is TRBV14 and J usage is TRBJ1-2, with D hard to call. Germline CDR1 SGHDN, CDR2 FVKESK. V was pared by 4 bases and J by 2 bases, with 8 bases between. The CDR3 has 13 amino acids. In DNA form, the CDR3 reads TGTGCCAGCAGCCCGGCAGAAAACTATGGCTACACCTTC. Translated: CASSPAENYGYTF. The full variable domain, in which reference TRBV14 and TRBJ1-2 provide the parts outside the CDR3, is EAGVTQFPSHSVIEKGQTVTLRCDPISGHDNLYWYRRVMGKEIKFLLHFVKESKQDESGMPNNRFLAERTGGTYSTLKVQPAELEDSGVYFCASSPAENYGYTFGSGTRLTVV.

This chain joins TRBV6-5 and TRBJ2-1; TRBD1 might be the D (6 bases). This CDR3 region has 13 residues. Germline CDR1 and CDR2: MNHEY and SVGAGI. Trimming stripped 9 bases from V and 8 bases from J, with 17 bases between. CDR3 sequence reads: CASTGLGRDEQFF. Written as DNA, the CDR3 is TGTGCCAGTACAGGGTTGGGAAGGGATGAGCAGTTCTTC.

This clonotype has just one count. The chain couples TRBV2 to TRBJ1-4; D not certain. Germline V gives CDR1 SNHLY, CDR2 FYNNEI. This CDR3 comprises 13 residues. Trimming took off 5 bases at V and 5 bases at J, with 9 bases between the two ends. For the CDR3, the DNA is TGTGCCAGCAGTCGACGAAACAATGAAAAACTGTTTTTT. The encoded protein is CASSRRNNEKLFF. Together with reference TRBV2 and TRBJ1-4, the CDR3 gives the full variable domain: EPEVTQTPSHQVTQMGQEVILRCVPISNHLYFYWYRQILGQKVEFLVSFYNNEISEKSEIFDDQFSVERPDGSNFTLKIRSTKLEDSAMYFCASSRRNNEKLFFGSGTQLSVL.